This record looks at one T cell receptor beta chain sequence and its context. These data belong to a study of shared clonotypes between healthy human individuals. TCRdb keeps only in-frame clones here, not all; method: immunoSEQ multiplex PCR. The sample lists about 380,000 clones, 90% to 98% occurring once. This CDR3 is 11 amino acids long. Per the germline V gene, CDR1 is SQVTM and CDR2 is ANQGSEA. Germline trimming cut 4 bases from V and 7 bases from J; bases unmatched to any gene: 4. The rearrangement joins TRBV29-1 to TRBJ2-7, with 7 bases matching TRBD1. The TCR comes from a man aged 25 to 40 in good health. Material: memory CD8+ T cells sorted from blood. Subset reported: CD45RO+ cells pooled with CCR7-negative TemRA cells. CDR3 loop: CSVVRQGEQYF. The CDR3 coding sequence is TGCAGCGTTGTACGACAGGGAGAGCAGTACTTC.